This T cell receptor (beta chain) derives from a study of blood T cell repertoires in COVID-19. Study as a whole: Acute-phase and convalescent COVID-19 samples originated in the United States, Italy and Spain. Sources were T cells, B-cell-depleted T cells, or PBMCs; the material itself was cDNA or gDNA.

Authors' data handling: Amplification of reference gene primers provided the estimated nucleated cell counts. Profiling relied on immunoSEQ multiplex PCR, and the TCRdb table lists in-frame clones only, not all of them. The V and J calls and clone size are taken from that table; D and trimming were inferred from the DNA. The sample yields some 190,000 clones, more than 85% seen once. Germline loops: CDR1 LNHDA, CDR2 SQIVND (reference sequence). CDR3 length: 13 amino acids. Trimming cost V 8 bases and J 3 bases, with 14 bases left between them. Sequenced: peripheral blood. The clonotype was recovered from a young man with acute or convalescent COVID-19. The chain combines TRBV19 with TRBJ2-7; a weak D match, TRBD1 (5 bases). The DNA for the CDR3 is TGTGCCAGTGGCCCAGGGCCCCTCTACGAGCAGTACTTC. Its translation is CASGPGPLYEQYF.